The source of this T cell receptor beta chain is a study of shared T cell receptors in the human thymus. A remark on this clone: Its ends do not fully match the called genes, so a read error is possible.

The method was immunoSEQ multiplex PCR; TCRdb's version includes in-frame clones alone and lacks a portion of them. The sample has 500,000 to 750,000 clones, approximately 88% seen once. Germline V gene data show CDR1 as MDHEN and CDR2 as SYDVKM. This CDR3 is built from 12 residues. This same sample was also part of a study on human thymus T cells. That study reports: Corrective surgery for congenital heart defects was being performed on the healthy Finnish infants who served as donors. The thymus was resected at corrective cardiac surgery. Related research has reported that thymic repertoires overlap highly among unrelated individuals.

The chain is built from TRBV28 and TRBJ1-1; no reliable D call. Sequenced sample: thymocytes. The receptor was isolated from a boy under three years old with a congenital heart defect. CDR3 region: CASSFRCGLWAF. As DNA, the CDR3 is TGTGCCAGCAGTTTCCGGTGCGGGCTATGGGCCTTT.